The next 23 T cell receptor beta chains were all read from a single sample in a study of T cells after posttransplantation cyclophosphamide. Assay: immunoSEQ multiplex PCR; the TCRdb copy retains only in-frame clones and omits some. The table shows tens of thousands of clones, with just over 85% occurring only once. What was sequenced was PBMCs. The receptor set was obtained from a man between 25 and 39 years old with a blood cancer, CMV-positive, and with a related stem cell donor.

V usage is TRBV5-1 and J usage is TRBJ2-2; TRBD2 aligns across 12 bases. Germline V CDR1 and CDR2: SGHRS, YFSETQ. CDR3 length: 17 residues. Trimming cost V 4 bases and J 3 bases; bases outside gene matches: 7. This CDR3 is CASSPPRLAGDTGELFF. In DNA form, the CDR3 reads TGCGCCAGCAGCCCGCCCCGACTAGCGGGAGACACCGGGGAGCTGTTTTTT.

The chain has TRBV10-3 and TRBJ2-5; the D gene is possibly TRBD2 (6 bases). This CDR3 has 16 residues. Germline V lookup: CDR1 ENHRY, CDR2 SYGVKD. With 0 bases removed from V and 4 bases from J, the gap between germline ends came to 15 bases. CDR3 nucleotides: TGTGCCATCAGTGAGTCGGGAATACGGGGAGGAGAGACCCAGTACTTC. It translates to CAISESGIRGGETQYF.

This sequence joins TRBV30 and TRBJ2-7, with D possibly being TRBD2 (5 bases). Germline V gives CDR1 GTSNPN, CDR2 SVGIG (reference sequence). The CDR3 sequence is 13 residues long. The V end lost 4 bases, the J end lost 4 bases, and 14 bases lay between the germline ends. CDR3 protein: CAWKEEDFYEQYF. The CDR3 DNA follows: TGTGCCTGGAAAGAGGAGGACTTTTACGAGCAGTACTTC.

This clone was detected a few times. The chain has TRBV7-3 and TRBJ1-2, with 8 bases fitting TRBD1. CDR3 size: 14 residues. CDR1 and CDR2 (germline): SGHTA, FQGTGA. Trimming took 5 bases from V and 3 from J; bases not matched to a gene: 5. Here the CDR3 reads CASSRQTGDYGYTF. In DNA form, the CDR3 reads TGTGCCAGCAGCAGACAGACAGGGGACTATGGCTACACCTTC.

The chain has TRBV5-1 and TRBJ1-1, with D unclear. Per the germline V gene, CDR1 is SGHRS and CDR2 is YFSETQ. V lost 0 bases to trimming and J lost 7 bases, with 4 bases between them. CDR3 length: 11 residues. Written as DNA, the CDR3 is TGCGCCAGCAGCTTGGACAGTGAAGCTTTCTTT. Encoded protein: CASSLDSEAFF.

The V gene is TRBV11-2, the J gene TRBJ1-2, with 9 bases identical to TRBD1. The trim removed 5 bases at V and 3 bases at J, leaving 7 bases unmatched. CDR3 length equals 15 residues. Per the germline V gene, CDR1 is SGHAT and CDR2 is FQNNGV. CDR3 residues: CASSGRTGVDYGYTF. The CDR3 DNA follows: TGTGCCAGCAGCGGGCGGACAGGGGTTGACTATGGCTACACCTTC.

V is TRBV6-1 and J is TRBJ2-2; possibly TRBD1 for D (6 bases). Germline V CDR1 and CDR2: MNHNS, SASEGT. The CDR3 is 14 amino acids. Trimming pared 6 bases from V and 4 bases from J, leaving 12 bases between. In nucleotides, the CDR3 is TGTGCCAGCAGAAGGGGGAGTTTCACCGGGGAGCTGTTTTTT. It codes for CASRRGSFTGELFF.

The chain couples TRBV11-2 to TRBJ2-7; the match to TRBD1 covers 7 bases. Germline CDR1 and CDR2: SGHAT and FQNNGV. Germline trimming cut 1 base from V and 5 bases from J; bases unmatched to any gene: 5. The CDR3 runs 14 residues. The CDR3 DNA sequence: TGTGCCAGCAGCTTAGGACAGGGACCCCACGAGCAGTACTTC. Its translation is CASSLGQGPHEQYF.

The gene calls are TRBV13 and TRBJ2-3; possibly TRBD2 for D (5 bases). This CDR3 has 13 residues. Per germline, CDR1 PRHDT and CDR2 FYEKMQ (reference sequence). V gave up 3 bases and J gave up 4 bases, with 8 bases separating them. The CDR3 spells CASSLTTPDTQYF. The CDR3 region has the DNA TGTGCCAGCAGCTTGACTACTCCAGATACGCAGTATTTT.

This clone appeared a single time. The V gene is TRBV18, the J gene TRBJ2-7, with TRBD1 as a possible D gene (5 bases). The CDR3 totals 14 residues. V lost 3 bases and J lost 3, with 12 bases in between. Germline V CDR1 and CDR2: KGHSH, LQKENI. This CDR3 reads CASSPQGYRYEQYF. CDR3 sequence (DNA): TGTGCCAGCTCACCTCAGGGTTACCGCTACGAGCAGTACTTC.

The CDR3 nucleotides are TGTGCCAGCAGCGCAACGGGCGCGAGGGCGATGGAGCAGTACTTC. It specifies CASSATGARAMEQYF. The rearrangement uses TRBV9 and TRBJ2-7; D might be TRBD2 (5 bases). The CDR3 runs 15 residues. Germline V CDR1 and CDR2: SGDLS, YYNGEE. V was cut by 3 bases and J by 7 bases, with 20 bases left in between. The full variable domain, completed using reference TRBV9 and TRBJ2-7, is DSGVTQTPKHLITATGQRVTLRCSPRSGDLSVYWYQQSLDQGLQFLIQYYNGEERAKGNILERFSAQQFPDLHSELNLSSLELGDSALYFCASSATGARAMEQYFGPGTRLTVT.

There are a few counts of this clone. The chain is built from TRBV6-1 and TRBJ1-2; 10 bases are shared with TRBD1. Germline V gene lookup returns CDR1 MNHNS and CDR2 SASEGT. V shed 6 bases and J 8 bases; nucleotides not matched to a gene: 6. The CDR3 sequence is 13 residues long. CDR3 region: CASRLTGGVGYTF. The CDR3 DNA sequence: TGTGCCAGCAGATTGACAGGGGGCGTCGGCTACACCTTC.

The V and J genes are TRBV6-1 and TRBJ2-3, with TRBD2 identical over 9 bases. CDR3 length: 16 residues. Looked up from germline, CDR1 is MNHNS and CDR2 is SASEGT. Unmatched junction bases numbered 4, after V lost 2 bases and J lost 1 base. CDR3 nucleotide sequence: TGTGCCAGCAGTGAACAGACTAGCGGACGCACAGATACGCAGTATTTT. Protein: CASSEQTSGRTDTQYF.

This chain connects TRBV23-1 to TRBJ1-5; D not resolved. TRBV23-1 has ORF status, its function being uncertain. The ends were cut back, 8 bases at V and 0 bases at J, with 20 bases in the middle. This CDR3 is built from 17 residues. The CDR3 spells CASRGRCRRDSNQPQHF. In nucleotides, the CDR3 is TGCGCCAGCCGCGGGAGGTGTCGTCGGGATAGCAATCAGCCCCAGCATTTT.

The chain carries TRBV9 and TRBJ2-7; TRBD2 aligns across 8 bases. The germline V gene encodes CDR1 SGDLS and CDR2 YYNGEE. This CDR3 has 15 residues. V lost 0 bases to trimming and J lost 2 bases; unmatched junction nucleotides: 4. The CDR3 nucleotides are TGTGCCAGCAGCGTAGGGCGGGAGGTGGCCTACGAGCAGTACTTC. Its translation is CASSVGREVAYEQYF.

In nucleotides, the CDR3 is TGCGCCAGCAGCTTGCACGGACTAGCGGGAGCTTACGATACGCAGTATTTT. It is translated as CASSLHGLAGAYDTQYF. The V and J genes are TRBV5-1 and TRBJ2-3, with 13 nucleotides matching TRBD2. Germline values: CDR1 SGHRS, CDR2 YFSETQ. This CDR3 spans 17 amino acids. Trimming cost V 1 base and J 6 bases; bases outside gene matches: 8.

The CDR3 protein is CASSQKSRDTAYEQYF. The CDR3 DNA sequence: TGCGCCAGCAGTCAGAAATCGAGGGACACCGCCTACGAGCAGTACTTC. The V call is TRBV23-1, the J call TRBJ2-7, with D perhaps matching TRBD1 (6 bases). TRBV23-1 has ORF status, its function being uncertain. The V gene lost 3 bases and the J gene lost 2 bases, with 17 bases spanning the gap. The CDR3 loop spans 16 amino acids.

This clone was picked up one time. The V gene is TRBV9, the J gene TRBJ2-7; 7 nucleotides agree with TRBD1. The CDR3 has 17 amino acids. Germline CDR1 SGDLS, CDR2 YYNGEE. V dropped 0 bases and J dropped 4; count of bases not matched to a gene: 13. The CDR3 loop is CASSVAGAGGVGYEQYF. The CDR3 coding sequence is TGTGCCAGCAGCGTAGCTGGGGCAGGGGGAGTTGGGTACGAGCAGTACTTC.

The rearrangement joins TRBV5-1 to TRBJ1-1; weak D call: TRBD1 (5 bases). The CDR3 extends over 13 amino acids. The germline CDR1 and CDR2 sequences are SGHRS and YFSETQ. The V gene lost 2 bases and the J gene lost 3 bases, with 8 bases spanning the gap. For the CDR3, the DNA is TGCGCCAGCAGCTTCCTAGGGGACACTGAAGCTTTCTTT. Translation: CASSFLGDTEAFF. The full variable domain, in which reference TRBV5-1 and TRBJ1-1 provide the parts outside the CDR3, is KAGVTQTPRYLIKTRGQQVTLSCSPISGHRSVSWYQQTPGQGLQFLFEYFSETQRNKGNFPGRFSGRQFSNSRSEMNVSTLELGDSALYLCASSFLGDTEAFFGQGTRLTVV.

This chain uses TRBV5-1 with TRBJ2-2; 9 bases align to TRBD2. Germline-derived CDR1 and CDR2 are SGHRS and YFSETQ. V was clipped by 4 bases and J by 1 base; unmatched bases: 2. This CDR3 has 15 residues. CDR3 nucleotide sequence: TGCGCCAGCAGCCCGACTAGCGGGAACACCGGGGAGCTGTTTTTT. This codes for CASSPTSGNTGELFF.

V is TRBV7-2 and J is TRBJ1-3; unclear D gene. Deletions cut 5 bases from V and 5 bases from J, with 19 bases between. Germline-derived CDR1 and CDR2 are SGHTA and FQGNSA. This CDR3 has 16 amino acids. The chain's CDR3 is CASSLQPQVVRNTIYF. CDR3 bases: TGTGCCAGCAGCCTACAGCCCCAGGTGGTTCGAAACACCATATATTTT.

The chain combines TRBV5-4 with TRBJ2-3; TRBD1 matches 9 bases. Germline loops: CDR1 SGHNT, CDR2 YYREEE (reference sequence). The CDR3 runs to 15 residues. V shed 0 bases, J shed 2 bases, and the junction held 1 base outside the gene matches. Here the CDR3 reads CASSLDRGHTDTQYF. The CDR3 nucleotides are TGTGCCAGCAGCTTGGACAGGGGGCACACAGATACGCAGTATTTT.

The chain uses TRBV5-1 and TRBJ2-2; 9 positions match TRBD2. The CDR3 covers 17 residues. The V and J ends lost 3 bases and 6 bases, in that order; junction bases with no gene match: 12. The germline V gene has CDR1 SGHRS and CDR2 YFSETQ. The CDR3 protein is CASSSEGSGSRAGELFF. As DNA, the CDR3 is TGCGCCAGCAGCTCCGAAGGTAGCGGGAGTCGGGCCGGGGAGCTGTTTTTT. Together with reference TRBV5-1 and TRBJ2-2, the CDR3 gives the full variable domain: KAGVTQTPRYLIKTRGQQVTLSCSPISGHRSVSWYQQTPGQGLQFLFEYFSETQRNKGNFPGRFSGRQFSNSRSEMNVSTLELGDSALYLCASSSEGSGSRAGELFFGEGSRLTVL.